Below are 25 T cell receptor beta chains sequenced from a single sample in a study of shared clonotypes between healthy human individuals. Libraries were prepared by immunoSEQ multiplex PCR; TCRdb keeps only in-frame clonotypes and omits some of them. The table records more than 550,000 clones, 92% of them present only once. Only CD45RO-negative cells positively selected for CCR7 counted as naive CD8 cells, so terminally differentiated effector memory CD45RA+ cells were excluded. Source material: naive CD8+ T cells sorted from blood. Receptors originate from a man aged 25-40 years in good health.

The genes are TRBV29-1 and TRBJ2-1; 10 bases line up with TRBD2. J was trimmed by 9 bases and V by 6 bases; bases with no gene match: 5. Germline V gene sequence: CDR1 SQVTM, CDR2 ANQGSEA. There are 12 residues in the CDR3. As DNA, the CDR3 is TGCAGCGTCTTCAGCGGGAGGGGTGAGCAGTTCTTC. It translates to CSVFSGRGEQFF.

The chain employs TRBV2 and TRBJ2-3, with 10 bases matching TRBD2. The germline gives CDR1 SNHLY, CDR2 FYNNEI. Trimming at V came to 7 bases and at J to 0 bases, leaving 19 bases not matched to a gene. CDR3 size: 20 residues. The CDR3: CASKRVTSGNDLFSTDTQYF. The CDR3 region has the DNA TGTGCCAGCAAGCGCGTCACTAGCGGGAACGACCTTTTTAGCACAGATACGCAGTATTTT.

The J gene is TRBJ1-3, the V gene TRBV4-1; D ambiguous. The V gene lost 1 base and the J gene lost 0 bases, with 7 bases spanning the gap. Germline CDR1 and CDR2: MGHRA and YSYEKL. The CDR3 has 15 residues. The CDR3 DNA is TGCGCCAGCAGCCAAGTCGCTCACTCTGGAAACACCATATATTTT. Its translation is CASSQVAHSGNTIYF.

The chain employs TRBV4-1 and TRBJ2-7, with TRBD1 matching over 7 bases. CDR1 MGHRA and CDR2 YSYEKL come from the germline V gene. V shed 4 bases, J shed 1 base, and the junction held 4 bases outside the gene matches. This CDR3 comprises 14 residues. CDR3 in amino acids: CASSLGGGSYEQYF. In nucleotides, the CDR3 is TGCGCCAGCAGCCTAGGGGGCGGTTCCTACGAGCAGTACTTC.

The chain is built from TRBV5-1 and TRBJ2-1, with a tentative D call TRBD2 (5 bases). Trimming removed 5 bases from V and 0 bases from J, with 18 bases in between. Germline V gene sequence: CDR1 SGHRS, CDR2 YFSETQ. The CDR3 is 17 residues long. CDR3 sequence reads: CASRPGPGWDSYNEQFF. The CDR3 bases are TGCGCCAGCAGACCCGGCCCGGGATGGGACTCCTACAATGAGCAGTTCTTC.

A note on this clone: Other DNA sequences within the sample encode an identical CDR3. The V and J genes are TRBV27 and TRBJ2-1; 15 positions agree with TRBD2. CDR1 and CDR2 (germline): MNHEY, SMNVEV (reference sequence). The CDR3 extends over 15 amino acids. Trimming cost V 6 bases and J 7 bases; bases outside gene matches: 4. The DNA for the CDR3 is TGTGCCAGCAGCCCTGGGACTAGCGGGGGGAATGAGCAGTTCTTC. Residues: CASSPGTSGGNEQFF.

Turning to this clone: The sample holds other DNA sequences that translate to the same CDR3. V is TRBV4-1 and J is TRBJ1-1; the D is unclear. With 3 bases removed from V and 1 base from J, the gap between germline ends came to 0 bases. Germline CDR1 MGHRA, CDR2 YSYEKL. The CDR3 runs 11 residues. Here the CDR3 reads CASSQNTEAFF. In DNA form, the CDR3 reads TGCGCCAGCAGCCAGAACACTGAAGCTTTCTTT.

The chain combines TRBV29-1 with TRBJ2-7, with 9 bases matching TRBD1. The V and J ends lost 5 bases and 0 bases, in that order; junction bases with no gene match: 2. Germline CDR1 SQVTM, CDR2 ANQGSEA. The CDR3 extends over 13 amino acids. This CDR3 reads CSVRTGASYEQYF. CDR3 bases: TGCAGCGTTCGGACAGGGGCCTCCTACGAGCAGTACTTC.

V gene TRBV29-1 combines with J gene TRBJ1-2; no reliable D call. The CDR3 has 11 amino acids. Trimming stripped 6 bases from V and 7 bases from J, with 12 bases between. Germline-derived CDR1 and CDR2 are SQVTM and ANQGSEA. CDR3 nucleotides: TGCAGCGTCATGACGTCCTTTGGCTACACCTTC. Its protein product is CSVMTSFGYTF.

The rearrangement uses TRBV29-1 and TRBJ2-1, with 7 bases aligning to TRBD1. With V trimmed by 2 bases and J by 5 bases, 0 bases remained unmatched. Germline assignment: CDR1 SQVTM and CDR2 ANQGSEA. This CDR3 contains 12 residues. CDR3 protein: CSVETGDNEQFF. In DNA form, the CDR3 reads TGCAGCGTTGAAACAGGGGACAATGAGCAGTTCTTC.

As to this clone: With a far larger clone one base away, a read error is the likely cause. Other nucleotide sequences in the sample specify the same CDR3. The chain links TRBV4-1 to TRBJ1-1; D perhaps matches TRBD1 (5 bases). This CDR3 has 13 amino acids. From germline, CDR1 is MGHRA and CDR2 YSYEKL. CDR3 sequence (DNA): TGCGCCAGCTCTATCAGGGAGGTCACTGAGGCTTTCTTT. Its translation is CASSIREVTEAFF.

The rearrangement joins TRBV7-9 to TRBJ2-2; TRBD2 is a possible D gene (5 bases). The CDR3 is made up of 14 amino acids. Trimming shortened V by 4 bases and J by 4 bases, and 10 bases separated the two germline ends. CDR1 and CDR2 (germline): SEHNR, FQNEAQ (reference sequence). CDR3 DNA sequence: TGTGCCAGCAGCTACCAACGGGGCACCGGGGAGCTGTTTTTT. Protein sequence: CASSYQRGTGELFF.

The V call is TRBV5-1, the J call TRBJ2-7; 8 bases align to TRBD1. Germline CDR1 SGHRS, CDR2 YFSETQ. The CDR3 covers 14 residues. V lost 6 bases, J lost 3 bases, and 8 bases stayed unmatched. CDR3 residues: CASTSPGQGYEQYF. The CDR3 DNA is TGCGCCAGCACCTCCCCCGGACAGGGCTACGAGCAGTACTTC.

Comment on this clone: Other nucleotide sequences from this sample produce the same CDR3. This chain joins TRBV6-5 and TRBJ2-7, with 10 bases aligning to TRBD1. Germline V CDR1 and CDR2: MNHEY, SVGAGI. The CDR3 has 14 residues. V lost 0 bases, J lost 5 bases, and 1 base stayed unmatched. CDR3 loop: CASSYSTGGDEQYF. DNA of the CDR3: TGTGCCAGCAGTTACTCGACAGGGGGCGACGAGCAGTACTTC.

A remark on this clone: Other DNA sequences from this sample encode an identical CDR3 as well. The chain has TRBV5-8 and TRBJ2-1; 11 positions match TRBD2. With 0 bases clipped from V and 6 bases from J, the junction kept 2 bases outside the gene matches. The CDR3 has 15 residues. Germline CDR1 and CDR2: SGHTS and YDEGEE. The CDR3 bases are TGTGCCAGCAGCTTGGGGCTAGCGGGAGGCAATGAGCAGTTCTTC. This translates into CASSLGLAGGNEQFF.

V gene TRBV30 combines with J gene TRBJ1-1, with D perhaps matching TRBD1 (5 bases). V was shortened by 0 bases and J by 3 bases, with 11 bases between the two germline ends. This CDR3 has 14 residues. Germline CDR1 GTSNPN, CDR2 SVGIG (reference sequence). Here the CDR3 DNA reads TGTGCCTGGAGTGTATGGGGCCGGGACACTGAAGCTTTCTTT. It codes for CAWSVWGRDTEAFF. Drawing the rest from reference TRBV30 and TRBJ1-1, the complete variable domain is SQTIHQWPATLVQPVGSPLSLECTVEGTSNPNLYWYRQAAGRGLQLLFYSVGIGQISSEVPQNLSASRPQDRQFILSSKKLLLSDSGFYLCAWSVWGRDTEAFFGQGTRLTVV.

CDR3 in DNA: TGCGCCAGCAGCTTACCGCCGGACAGGGCGAAGTGGACTGAAGCTTTCTTT. This encodes CASSLPPDRAKWTEAFF. The chain links TRBV10-1 to TRBJ1-1; 8 bases are shared with TRBD1. The CDR3 runs 17 residues. The trim removed 6 bases at V and 5 bases at J, leaving 17 bases unmatched. Germline loops: CDR1 WNHNN, CDR2 SYGVQD (reference sequence).

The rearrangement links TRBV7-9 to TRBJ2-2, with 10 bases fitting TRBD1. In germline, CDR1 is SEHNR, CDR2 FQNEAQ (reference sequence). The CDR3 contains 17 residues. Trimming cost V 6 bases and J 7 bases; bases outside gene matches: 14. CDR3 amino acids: CASRPDTDRGLGGELFF. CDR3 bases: TGTGCCAGCAGGCCCGACACCGACAGGGGGCTAGGCGGGGAGCTGTTTTTT.

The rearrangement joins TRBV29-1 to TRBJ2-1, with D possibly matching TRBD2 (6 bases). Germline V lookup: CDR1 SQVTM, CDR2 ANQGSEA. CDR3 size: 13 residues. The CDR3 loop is CSGPRGTNNEQFF. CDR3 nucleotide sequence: TGCAGTGGACCCCGCGGGACCAACAATGAGCAGTTCTTC.

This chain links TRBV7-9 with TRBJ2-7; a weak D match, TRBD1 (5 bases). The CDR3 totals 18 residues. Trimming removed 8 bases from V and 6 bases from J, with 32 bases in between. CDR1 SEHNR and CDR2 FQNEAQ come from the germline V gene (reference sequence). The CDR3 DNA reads TGTGCCAGCGAACTCTTGGACATCCAAAGCCCACCCTCCGCCGAGCAGTACTTC. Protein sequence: CASELLDIQSPPSAEQYF.

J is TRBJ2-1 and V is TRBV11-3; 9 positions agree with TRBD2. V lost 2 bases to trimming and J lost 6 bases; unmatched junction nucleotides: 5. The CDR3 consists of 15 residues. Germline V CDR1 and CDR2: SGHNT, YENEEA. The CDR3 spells CASSLLAGASNEQFF. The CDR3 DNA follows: TGTGCCAGCAGCTTATTAGCGGGAGCGTCCAATGAGCAGTTCTTC.

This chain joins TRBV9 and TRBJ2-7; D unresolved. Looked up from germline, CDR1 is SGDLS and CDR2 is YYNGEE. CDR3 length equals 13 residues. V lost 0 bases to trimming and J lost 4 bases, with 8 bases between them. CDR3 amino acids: CASSVGVQYEQYF. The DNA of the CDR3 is TGTGCCAGCAGCGTAGGAGTCCAGTACGAGCAGTACTTC.

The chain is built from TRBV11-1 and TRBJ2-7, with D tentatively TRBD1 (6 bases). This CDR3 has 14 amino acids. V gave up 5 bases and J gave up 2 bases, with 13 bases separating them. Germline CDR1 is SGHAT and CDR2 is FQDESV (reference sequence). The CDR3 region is CASSGRDKAYEQYF. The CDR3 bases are TGTGCCAGCAGCGGAAGGGACAAAGCCTACGAGCAGTACTTC.

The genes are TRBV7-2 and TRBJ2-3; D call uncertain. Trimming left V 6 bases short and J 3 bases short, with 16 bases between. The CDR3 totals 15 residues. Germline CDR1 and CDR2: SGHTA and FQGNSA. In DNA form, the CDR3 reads TGTGCCAGCAGTCAGTGGCATTGGGTAACAGATACGCAGTATTTT. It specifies CASSQWHWVTDTQYF.

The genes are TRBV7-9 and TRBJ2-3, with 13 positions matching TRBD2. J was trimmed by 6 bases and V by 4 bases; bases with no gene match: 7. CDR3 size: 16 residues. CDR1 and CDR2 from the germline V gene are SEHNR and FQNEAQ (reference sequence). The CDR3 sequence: CASSSTSGRFSDTQYF. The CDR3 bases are TGTGCCAGCAGCTCGACTAGCGGGAGGTTTTCGGATACGCAGTATTTT.